A single sample gave rise to the 9 T cell receptor beta chains below, sequenced in a study of neoadjuvant nivolumab and ipilimumab in lung cancer. The assay was immunoSEQ multiplex PCR, and TCRdb's table has in-frame clones only and misses some. The sample includes about 26,000 clones, 80% of them seen just once. Specimen: peripheral blood, collected before neoadjuvant nivolumab, alone or with ipilimumab. All receptors come from an adult with non-small cell lung cancer.

The chain links TRBV4-1 to TRBJ1-3; 7 bases match TRBD1. The CDR3 length is 16 residues. Losses at the gene ends were 5 bases for V and 2 bases for J; bases not matched to a gene: 9. CDR1 and CDR2 from the germline V gene are MGHRA and YSYEKL. CDR3 sequence (DNA): TGCGCCAGCAGCACTGACAGGGCCCTTACTGGAAACACCATATATTTT. This encodes CASSTDRALTGNTIYF.

The chain has TRBV6-5 and TRBJ1-5; TRBD1 might be the D (5 bases). Germline-derived CDR1 and CDR2 are MNHEY and SVGAGI. The CDR3 is 13 residues long. Between the trimmed V and J ends, which lost 6 bases and 4 bases, there was a span of 10 bases. CDR3 region: CASRSEGNQPQHF. CDR3 nucleotides: TGTGCCAGCAGATCCGAGGGGAATCAGCCCCAGCATTTT.

V is TRBV7-9 and J is TRBJ2-7; D is uncertain. V lost 2 bases and J 6 bases, leaving 14 bases between the germline ends. CDR3 size: 14 residues. Germline V gene sequence: CDR1 SEHNR, CDR2 FQNEAQ (reference sequence). The CDR3 DNA is TGTGCCAGCAGCTTAAGCGCGCCCGCGGCCGAGCAGTACTTC. Protein product: CASSLSAPAAEQYF. The whole variable domain, remainder taken from reference TRBV7-9 and TRBJ2-7, is DTGVSQNPRHKITKRGQNVTFRCDPISEHNRLYWYRQTLGQGPEFLTYFQNEAQLEKSRLLSDRFSAERPKGSFSTLEIQRTEQGDSAMYLCASSLSAPAAEQYFGPGTRLTVT.

This chain joins TRBV9 and TRBJ2-2, with a possible D match to TRBD2 (5 bases). Germline V CDR1 and CDR2: SGDLS, YYNGEE. The CDR3 length is 16 residues. Deletions cut 0 bases from V and 1 base from J, with 10 bases between. This CDR3 is CASSVGSGMNTGELFF. CDR3 nucleotides: TGTGCCAGCAGCGTAGGATCGGGGATGAACACCGGGGAGCTGTTTTTT.

The chain uses TRBV2 and TRBJ1-1; no clear D. Trimming cost V 7 bases and J 1 base, with 10 bases left between them. Germline loops: CDR1 SNHLY, CDR2 FYNNEI. There are 13 residues in the CDR3. CDR3: CASKRAWNTEAFF. The CDR3 nucleotides are TGTGCCAGCAAGCGGGCCTGGAACACTGAAGCTTTCTTT. The variable domain in full, completed from reference TRBV2 and TRBJ1-1, reads EPEVTQTPSHQVTQMGQEVILRCVPISNHLYFYWYRQILGQKVEFLVSFYNNEISEKSEIFDDQFSVERPDGSNFTLKIRSTKLEDSAMYFCASKRAWNTEAFFGQGTRLTVV.

The chain joins TRBV5-1 to TRBJ2-7, with 9 bases lining up with TRBD1. The germline gives CDR1 SGHRS, CDR2 YFSETQ. CDR3 length: 15 residues. With 5 bases clipped from V and 1 base from J, the junction kept 7 bases outside the gene matches. The CDR3 DNA reads as TGCGCCAGCAGTCCGACAGGGGGTAAGTCCTACGAGCAGTACTTC. Amino acid sequence: CASSPTGGKSYEQYF. Filled out from reference TRBV5-1 and TRBJ2-7, the complete variable domain reads KAGVTQTPRYLIKTRGQQVTLSCSPISGHRSVSWYQQTPGQGLQFLFEYFSETQRNKGNFPGRFSGRQFSNSRSEMNVSTLELGDSALYLCASSPTGGKSYEQYFGPGTRLTVT.

The rearrangement joins TRBV2 to TRBJ1-1; D is possibly TRBD1 (5 bases). V lost 7 bases, J lost 0 bases, and 12 bases lay in between. CDR1 SNHLY and CDR2 FYNNEI come from the germline V gene. The CDR3 totals 14 residues. The chain's CDR3 is CASIKGALNTEAFF. The CDR3 DNA reads as TGTGCCAGCATTAAAGGGGCCTTGAACACTGAAGCTTTCTTT.

The chain is built from TRBV27 and TRBJ1-2, with D perhaps matching TRBD1 (5 bases). CDR1 and CDR2 from the germline V gene are MNHEY and SMNVEV (reference sequence). Trimming pared 6 bases from V and 6 bases from J, leaving 14 bases between. The CDR3 has 13 amino acids. Here the CDR3 reads CASRPAGVDGYTF. CDR3 DNA: TGTGCCAGCAGGCCCGCGGGGGTGGATGGCTACACCTTC.

The chain carries TRBV27 and TRBJ2-1; 8 bases are a match to TRBD2. J gave up 6 bases and V 6 bases, and 7 bases lay outside the gene matches. The CDR3 consists of 14 residues. Germline loops: CDR1 MNHEY, CDR2 SMNVEV (reference sequence). The CDR3 nucleotides are TGTGCCAGCAGCTCAGCGGGGGATTTCAATGAGCAGTTCTTC. This codes for CASSSAGDFNEQFF.